The rows below give T cell receptor beta chains drawn from one sample of a study of PD-1 blockade in classical Hodgkin lymphoma. Using immunoSEQ multiplex PCR, the repertoire was profiled, and TCRdb retains in-frame clones only, with some absent. The table includes 90,000 to 110,000 clones, around nine tenths detected once. The material sequenced was peripheral blood mononuclear cells (PBMCs), taken before the fourth cycle of nivolumab. The receptors stem from a human donor with classical Hodgkin lymphoma. Each CDR3 is given with its conserved first and last residue. The D gene is left open where the match is weak. The size of a clone is reported for some rows only, either as once, few or many, or as a class for expanded clones.

V: TRBV4-1; D: TRBD2; J: TRBJ2-1; size: -; DNA: TGCGCCAGCAGCCAACTATCTAGCGGGAGTGTTGGCGAGCAGTTCTTC; CDR3: CASSQLSSGSVGEQFF
V: TRBV30; D: -; J: TRBJ2-4; size: -; DNA: TGTGCCTGGACCGTTCAGGGGGGGATACTAAACATTCAGTACTTC; CDR3: CAWTVQGGILNIQYF
V: TRBV25-1; D: -; J: TRBJ1-1; size: few; DNA: TGTGCCAGCAGTGAAACCCGGGGGCGCATGGCTGAAGCTTTCTTT; CDR3: CASSETRGRMAEAFF
V: TRBV5-6; D: -; J: TRBJ2-3; size: -; DNA: TGTGCCAGCAGCTCGGGGGATTTCACAGATACGCAGTATTTT; CDR3: CASSSGDFTDTQYF
V: TRBV7-8; D: TRBD2; J: TRBJ2-3; size: -; DNA: TGTGCCAGCAGCCCGATAGCGGGAGTGGGCACAGATACGCAGTATTTT; CDR3: CASSPIAGVGTDTQYF
V: TRBV5-6; D: -; J: TRBJ2-2; size: -; DNA: TGTGCCAGCAGCTTGGCTAAGCGGCAGGTCGGGGAGCTGTTTTTT; CDR3: CASSLAKRQVGELFF
V: TRBV4-1; D: TRBD1; J: TRBJ2-1; size: once; DNA: TGCGCCAGCAGCCAAGGCCTCACAGGGGCTGGTGAGCAGTTCTTC; CDR3: CASSQGLTGAGEQFF
V: TRBV18; D: -; J: TRBJ1-5; size: -; DNA: TGTGCCAGCTCCCAGGGGACTCAGCCCCAGCATTTT; CDR3: CASSQGTQPQHF
V: TRBV5-6; D: -; J: TRBJ2-3; size: -; DNA: TGTGCCAGCAGCTTGGAACTCAGGAGTACTAGCACAGATACGCAGTATTTT; CDR3: CASSLELRSTSTDTQYF
V: TRBV2; D: -; J: TRBJ1-2; size: few; DNA: TGTGCCAGCAGTGAACAGGGAAGTGGCTACACCTTC; CDR3: CASSEQGSGYTF
V: TRBV15; D: -; J: TRBJ2-7; size: -; DNA: TGTGCCACCAGCAGGGAACAGGGATACGAGCAGTACTTC; CDR3: CATSREQGYEQYF
V: TRBV6-5; D: -; J: TRBJ1-1; size: -; DNA: TGTGCCAGCAGTTACGCGGCTAAGAACACTGAAGCTTTCTTT; CDR3: CASSYAAKNTEAFF
V: TRBV15; D: -; J: TRBJ2-3; size: once; DNA: TGTGCCACCAGCAGAGATCTGAGCGCTACGCAGTATTTT; CDR3: CATSRDLSATQYF
V: TRBV10-3; D: TRBD2; J: TRBJ2-7; size: -; DNA: TGTGCCATCAGTGCCTCGGGAGGGGTAGGGGGCGAGCAGTACTTC; CDR3: CAISASGGVGGEQYF
V: TRBV28; D: -; J: TRBJ2-3; size: -; DNA: TGTGCCAGCAGTTCAAGGGGCTTATATACGCAGTATTTT; CDR3: CASSSRGLYTQYF
V: TRBV7-9; D: -; J: TRBJ2-5; size: once; DNA: TGTGCCAGCAGCTTTGGGCCAGTCGATGAGACCCAGTACTTC; CDR3: CASSFGPVDETQYF
V: TRBV4-1; D: -; J: TRBJ2-7; size: -; DNA: TGCGCCAGCAGCCAAGAGCCAGGGGTCTACGAGCAGTACTTC; CDR3: CASSQEPGVYEQYF
V: TRBV4-2; D: -; J: TRBJ2-7; size: -; DNA: TGTGCCAGCAGCCAGGGAATGTGGACACTACCCTACGAGCAGTACTTC; CDR3: CASSQGMWTLPYEQYF
V: TRBV2; D: TRBD2; J: TRBJ2-3; size: -; DNA: TGTGCCAGCAGTCGGAGCGGGAGTAGACCTAGCACAGATACGCAGTATTTT; CDR3: CASSRSGSRPSTDTQYF
V: TRBV6-6; D: -; J: TRBJ2-7; size: -; DNA: TGTGCCAGCAGTGGGACGGAAATCCGCAAGTACGAGCAGTACTTC; CDR3: CASSGTEIRKYEQYF
V: TRBV6-5; D: -; J: TRBJ2-1; size: -; DNA: TGTGCCAGCAGACCCGGACAGTCCGAGGTCGGTGAGCAGTTCTTC; CDR3: CASRPGQSEVGEQFF
V: TRBV14; D: TRBD1; J: TRBJ1-1; size: -; DNA: TGTGCCAGTGGACAGGGGGCATACACTGAAGCTTTCTTT; CDR3: CASGQGAYTEAFF
V: TRBV5-1; D: TRBD1; J: TRBJ1-1; size: -; DNA: TGCGCCAGCAGCGTGGACAGGGCCGGCACTGAAGCTTTCTTT; CDR3: CASSVDRAGTEAFF
V: TRBV6-5; D: -; J: TRBJ2-2; size: -; DNA: TGTGCCAGCAGGCCCCGGGACTTACAAACCGGGGAGCTGTTTTTT; CDR3: CASRPRDLQTGELFF
V: TRBV6-5; D: -; J: TRBJ1-5; size: -; DNA: TGTGCCAGCAGTTACTCTAGGCAGGGTGGTCAGCCCCAGCATTTT; CDR3: CASSYSRQGGQPQHF
V: TRBV19; D: -; J: TRBJ1-1; size: -; DNA: TGTGCCAGTAGTGTTAGTACAGGGTTCGCCACTGAAGCTTTCTTT; CDR3: CASSVSTGFATEAFF
V: TRBV28; D: TRBD1; J: TRBJ1-2; size: -; DNA: TGTGCCAGCACCGTAGACAGGGTGACGGGTAACTATGGCTACACCTTC; CDR3: CASTVDRVTGNYGYTF
V: TRBV4-1; D: -; J: TRBJ1-1; size: -; DNA: TGCGCCAGCAGCCCGATAAGGGGGAACACTGAAGCTTTCTTT; CDR3: CASSPIRGNTEAFF
V: TRBV28; D: -; J: TRBJ2-7; size: -; DNA: TGTGCCAGCAGTCCACGGGACCAATACGAGCAGTACTTC; CDR3: CASSPRDQYEQYF
V: TRBV28; D: -; J: TRBJ1-4; size: -; DNA: TGTGCCAGCAGACAACAGGGAAGCAATGAAAAACTGTTTTTT; CDR3: CASRQQGSNEKLFF
V: TRBV5-1; D: -; J: TRBJ1-2; size: -; DNA: TGCGCCAGCAGCTTGGAAGGTGGGGGGCCTCACTATGGCTACACCTTC; CDR3: CASSLEGGGPHYGYTF
V: TRBV14; D: -; J: TRBJ2-2; size: -; DNA: TGTGCCAGCAACTTTAGGGGCACCGGGGAGCTGTTTTTT; CDR3: CASNFRGTGELFF
V: TRBV27; D: -; J: TRBJ2-7; size: -; DNA: TGTGCCAGCAGTTTAAAGCCCCGGGCCCGATGGGAAGAGCAGTACTTC; CDR3: CASSLKPRARWEEQYF
V: TRBV9; D: TRBD1; J: TRBJ1-1; size: -; DNA: TGTGCCAGCAGCGTGGACAGGGTCACTGAAGCTTTCTTT; CDR3: CASSVDRVTEAFF